The rows below give T cell receptor beta chains drawn from one sample of a study of cytomegalovirus exposure and HLA in healthy donors. The data were produced by immunoSEQ multiplex PCR, yet TCRdb's version contains in-frame clones alone and is incomplete. The sample records fewer than 60,000 clones, around 93% being singletons. The sequenced material came from PBMCs. These receptor sequences come from a woman younger than 35 in good health and CMV-seropositive. Both conserved end residues are part of each CDR3. The order of the fields is J gene, V gene, CDR3 protein.

TRBJ1-1	TRBV5-1	CASKMTVMNTEAFF
TRBJ2-7	TRBV4-2	CASSQGLAGGLSYEQYF
TRBJ1-5	TRBV18	CASSPGQGMEPQHF
TRBJ1-5	TRBV30	CAWKTGNQPQHF
TRBJ2-3	TRBV14	CASSQEGTSGGLGTQYF
TRBJ2-1	TRBV7-8	CASSLTLTSADEQFF
TRBJ2-5	TRBV14	CASRETGWETQYF
TRBJ2-1	TRBV27	CASSLLVGRGEQFF
TRBJ2-2	TRBV9	CASSARGGELFF
TRBJ2-1	TRBV27	CASSRNHETESSYNEQFF
TRBJ1-2	TRBV4-1	CASSQDNNYGYTF
TRBJ2-2	TRBV2	CASSEGTGELFF
TRBJ2-3	TRBV6-6	CASRSSGGTDTQYF
TRBJ1-3	TRBV23-1	CASSQKRTRNTIYF
TRBJ2-7	TRBV6-6	CASSSGLAGDSYEQYF
TRBJ1-4	TRBV5-1	CASSLGRSNEKLFF
TRBJ2-7	TRBV18	CASSPTPGQSYEQYF
TRBJ1-5	TRBV9	CASSASMGGQPQHF
TRBJ2-7	TRBV10-3	CAISEIGGRQSYEQYF
TRBJ2-1	TRBV7-9	CASSLLAGVYNEQFF
TRBJ2-3	TRBV4-3	CASSQKLPLAVGHRITDTQYF
TRBJ1-2	TRBV4-1	CASSQGLAGQGVYGYTF
TRBJ1-1	TRBV7-9	CASGVVGGQTNTEAFF
TRBJ1-1	TRBV6-5	CASSLNQGFTEAFF
TRBJ1-4	TRBV18	CASSPRTATNEKLFF
TRBJ2-1	TRBV5-4	CASSFVAGGYNEQFF
TRBJ1-6	TRBV19	CASSKRGTGNSPLHF
TRBJ2-5	TRBV2	CASSEGADQETQYF
TRBJ2-7	TRBV10-3	CAISGGGQGIEQYF
TRBJ2-7	TRBV27	CASSLSRGAVDYEQYF
TRBJ1-2	TRBV4-1	CASSQVSGADYGYTF
TRBJ2-5	TRBV7-7	CASSLVDMGGQETQYF
TRBJ2-2	TRBV7-2	CASSLRSVSGELFF
TRBJ2-5	TRBV5-8	CASSLLLLAGGPNREATQYF
TRBJ2-7	TRBV5-1	CASSLVDSSYEQYF
TRBJ2-3	TRBV10-1	CASSESVGSGTDTQYF
TRBJ1-2	TRBV18	CASSPGQGSSGGYTF
TRBJ1-1	TRBV4-3	CASSQYIYSGTGGTEAFF
TRBJ2-2	TRBV23-1	CASSQSQGLANTGELFF
TRBJ2-5	TRBV2	CASSEELALETQYF
TRBJ2-5	TRBV7-2	CASSLRLAGGWETQYF
TRBJ1-2	TRBV11-2	CASSFGANYGYTF
TRBJ2-5	TRBV4-3	CASSQQGAETQYF
TRBJ1-1	TRBV21-1	CASTRLVTVNTEAFF
TRBJ1-4	TRBV5-1	CASSLVGATNEKLFF
TRBJ2-3	TRBV7-6	CASSLPLGGTRVEDTQYF
TRBJ2-4	TRBV5-1	CASSLGGVLAKNIQYF
TRBJ2-5	TRBV9	CASSVGQGYGETQYF
TRBJ2-7	TRBV2	CASIFPGRPYEQYF
TRBJ2-5	TRBV4-1	CASSHGLSRETQYF
TRBJ1-2	TRBV6-5	CASSYSGQGGDYGYTF
TRBJ1-1	TRBV7-9	CASSRQLMNTEAFF
TRBJ2-5	TRBV6-5	CASRSSGTGEGAQYF